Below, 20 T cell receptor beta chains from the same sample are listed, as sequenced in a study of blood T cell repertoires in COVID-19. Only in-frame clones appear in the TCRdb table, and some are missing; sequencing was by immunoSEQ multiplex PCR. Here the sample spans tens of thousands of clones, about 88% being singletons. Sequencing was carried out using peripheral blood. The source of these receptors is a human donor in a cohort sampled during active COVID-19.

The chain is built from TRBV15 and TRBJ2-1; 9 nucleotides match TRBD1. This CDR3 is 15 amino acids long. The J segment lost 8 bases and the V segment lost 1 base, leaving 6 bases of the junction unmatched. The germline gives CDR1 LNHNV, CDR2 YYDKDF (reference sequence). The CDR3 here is CATSRATGGDDEQFF. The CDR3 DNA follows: TGTGCCACCAGCAGAGCGACAGGGGGGGACGATGAGCAGTTCTTC. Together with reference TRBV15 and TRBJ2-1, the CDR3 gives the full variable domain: DAMVIQNPRYQVTQFGKPVTLSCSQTLNHNVMYWYQQKSSQAPKLLFHYYDKDFNNEADTPDNFQSRRPNTSFCFLDIRSPGLGDTAMYLCATSRATGGDDEQFFGPGTRLTVL.

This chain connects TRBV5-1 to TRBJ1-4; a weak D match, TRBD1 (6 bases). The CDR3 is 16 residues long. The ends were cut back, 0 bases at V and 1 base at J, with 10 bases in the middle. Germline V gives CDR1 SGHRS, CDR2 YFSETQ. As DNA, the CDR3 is TGCGCCAGCAGCTTGGTAGGGGGGGTAACTAATGAAAAACTGTTTTTT. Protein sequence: CASSLVGGVTNEKLFF.

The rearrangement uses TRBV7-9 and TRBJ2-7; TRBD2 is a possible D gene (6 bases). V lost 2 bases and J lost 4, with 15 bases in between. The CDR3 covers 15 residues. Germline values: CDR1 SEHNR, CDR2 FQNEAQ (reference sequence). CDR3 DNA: TGTGCCAGCAGCTTAAAATTGGGACTGATGTACGAGCAGTACTTC. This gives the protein CASSLKLGLMYEQYF.

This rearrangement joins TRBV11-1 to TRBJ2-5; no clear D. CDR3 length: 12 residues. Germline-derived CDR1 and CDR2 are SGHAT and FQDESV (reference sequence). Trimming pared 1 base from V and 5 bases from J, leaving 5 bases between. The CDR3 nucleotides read TGTGCCAGCAGCTTAGGCTATGAGACCCAGTACTTC. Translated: CASSLGYETQYF.

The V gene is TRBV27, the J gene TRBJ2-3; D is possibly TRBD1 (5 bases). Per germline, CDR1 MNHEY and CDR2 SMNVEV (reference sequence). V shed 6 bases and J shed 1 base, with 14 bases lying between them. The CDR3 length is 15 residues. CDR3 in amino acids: CASSQPGQGTDTQYF. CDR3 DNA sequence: TGTGCCAGCAGCCAACCAGGGCAGGGCACAGATACGCAGTATTTT.

The DNA for the CDR3 is TGTGCCAGCAGCCAACAGGGGTTAGCTTCCTACAATGAGCAGTTCTTC. Protein product: CASSQQGLASYNEQFF. The genes are TRBV16 and TRBJ2-1; D perhaps matches TRBD1 (6 bases). Germline loops: CDR1 KGHSY, CDR2 FQNENV. The ends were cut back, 2 bases at V and 1 base at J, with 12 bases in the middle. This CDR3 has 16 amino acids.

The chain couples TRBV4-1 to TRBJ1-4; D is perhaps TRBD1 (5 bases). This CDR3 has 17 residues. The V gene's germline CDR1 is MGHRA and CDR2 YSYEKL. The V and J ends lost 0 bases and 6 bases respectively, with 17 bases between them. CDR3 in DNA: TGCGCCAGCAGCCAAGATCTACGGAGGGGCAAGGATGAAAAACTGTTTTTT. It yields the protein CASSQDLRRGKDEKLFF.

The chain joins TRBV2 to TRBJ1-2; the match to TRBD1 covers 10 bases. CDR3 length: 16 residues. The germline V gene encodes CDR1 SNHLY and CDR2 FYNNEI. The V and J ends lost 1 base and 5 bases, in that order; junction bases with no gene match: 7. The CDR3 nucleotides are TGTGCCAGCAGTGAAGATCAACGACAGGGGGCGTATGGCTACACCTTC. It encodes CASSEDQRQGAYGYTF.

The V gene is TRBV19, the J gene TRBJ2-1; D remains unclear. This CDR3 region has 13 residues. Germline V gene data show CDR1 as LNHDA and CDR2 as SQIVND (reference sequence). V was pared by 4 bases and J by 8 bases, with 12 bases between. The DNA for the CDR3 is TGTGCCAGTAGTACCAAAATACGGGATGAGCAGTTCTTC. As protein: CASSTKIRDEQFF.

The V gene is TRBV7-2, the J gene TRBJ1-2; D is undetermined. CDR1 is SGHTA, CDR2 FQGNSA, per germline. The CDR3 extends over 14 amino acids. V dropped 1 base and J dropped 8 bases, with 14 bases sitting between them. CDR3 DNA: TGTGCCAGCAGCTTAGTTTCCGTCCCGGGGGGCTACACCTTC. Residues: CASSLVSVPGGYTF.

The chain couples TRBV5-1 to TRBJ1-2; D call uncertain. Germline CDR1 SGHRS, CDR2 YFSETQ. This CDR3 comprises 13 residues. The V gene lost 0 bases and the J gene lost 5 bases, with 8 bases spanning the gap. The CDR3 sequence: CASSLEHLYGYTF. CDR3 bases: TGCGCCAGCAGCTTGGAGCACTTATATGGCTACACCTTC.

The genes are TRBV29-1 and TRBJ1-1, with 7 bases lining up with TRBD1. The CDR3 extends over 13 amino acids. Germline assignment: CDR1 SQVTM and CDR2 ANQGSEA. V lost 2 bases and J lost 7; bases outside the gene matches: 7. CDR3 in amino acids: CSVERQGRGEAFF. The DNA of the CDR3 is TGCAGCGTTGAAAGACAGGGTCGGGGTGAAGCTTTCTTT.

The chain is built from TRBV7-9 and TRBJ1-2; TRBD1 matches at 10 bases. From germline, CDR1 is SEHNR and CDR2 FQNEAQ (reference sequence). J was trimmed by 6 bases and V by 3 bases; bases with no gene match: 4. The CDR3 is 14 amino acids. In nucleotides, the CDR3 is TGTGCCAGCAGCTTCGCCGACAGGGGGCATGGCTACACCTTC. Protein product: CASSFADRGHGYTF.

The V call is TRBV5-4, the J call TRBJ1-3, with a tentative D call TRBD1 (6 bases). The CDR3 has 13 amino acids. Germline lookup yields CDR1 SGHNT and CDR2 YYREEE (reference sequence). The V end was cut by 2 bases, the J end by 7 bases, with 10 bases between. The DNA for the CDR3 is TGTGCCAGCAGCTTTGACACAGGGAACACCATATATTTT. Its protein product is CASSFDTGNTIYF.

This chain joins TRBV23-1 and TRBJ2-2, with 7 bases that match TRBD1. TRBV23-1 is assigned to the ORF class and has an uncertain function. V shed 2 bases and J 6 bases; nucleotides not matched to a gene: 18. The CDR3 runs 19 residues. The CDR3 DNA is TGCGCCAGCAGTCAAGAGATTAGACAGGGAAGTTTTGTCGCCGGGGAGCTGTTTTTT. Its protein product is CASSQEIRQGSFVAGELFF.

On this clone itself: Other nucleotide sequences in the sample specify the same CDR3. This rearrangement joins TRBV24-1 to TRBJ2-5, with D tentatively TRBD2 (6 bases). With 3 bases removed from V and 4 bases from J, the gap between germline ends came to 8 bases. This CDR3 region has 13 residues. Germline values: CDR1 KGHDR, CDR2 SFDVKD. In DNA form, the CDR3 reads TGTGCCACCAGTGATCCCGGGGGAGAGACCCAGTACTTC. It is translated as CATSDPGGETQYF.

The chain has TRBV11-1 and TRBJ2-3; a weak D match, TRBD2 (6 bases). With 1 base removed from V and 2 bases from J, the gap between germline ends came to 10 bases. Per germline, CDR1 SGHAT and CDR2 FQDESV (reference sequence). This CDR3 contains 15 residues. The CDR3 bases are TGTGCCAGCAGCTTAGTAGCGGTAGTCACAGATACGCAGTATTTT. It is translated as CASSLVAVVTDTQYF.

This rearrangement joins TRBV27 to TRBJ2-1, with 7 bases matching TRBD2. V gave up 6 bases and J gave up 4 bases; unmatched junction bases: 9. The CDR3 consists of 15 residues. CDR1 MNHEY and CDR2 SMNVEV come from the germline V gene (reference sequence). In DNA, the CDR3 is TGTGCCAGCAGCCCTTCGGGGCGGGGGTACAATGAGCAGTTCTTC. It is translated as CASSPSGRGYNEQFF.

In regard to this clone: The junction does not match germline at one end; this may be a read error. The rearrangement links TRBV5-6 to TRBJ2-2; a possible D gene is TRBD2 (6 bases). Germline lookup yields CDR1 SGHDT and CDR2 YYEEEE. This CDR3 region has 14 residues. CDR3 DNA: TGTGCCAGCAGGTTGGGAGCGGGCACCGGGGAGCTGTTTTTT. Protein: CASRLGAGTGELFF.

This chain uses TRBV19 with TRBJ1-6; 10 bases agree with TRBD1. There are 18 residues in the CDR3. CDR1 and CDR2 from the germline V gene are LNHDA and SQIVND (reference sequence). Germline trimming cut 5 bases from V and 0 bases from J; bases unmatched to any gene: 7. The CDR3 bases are TGTGCCAGTAGTCCGGGACAGGGGAGTGGCTCCTATAATTCACCCCTCCACTTT. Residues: CASSPGQGSGSYNSPLHF.